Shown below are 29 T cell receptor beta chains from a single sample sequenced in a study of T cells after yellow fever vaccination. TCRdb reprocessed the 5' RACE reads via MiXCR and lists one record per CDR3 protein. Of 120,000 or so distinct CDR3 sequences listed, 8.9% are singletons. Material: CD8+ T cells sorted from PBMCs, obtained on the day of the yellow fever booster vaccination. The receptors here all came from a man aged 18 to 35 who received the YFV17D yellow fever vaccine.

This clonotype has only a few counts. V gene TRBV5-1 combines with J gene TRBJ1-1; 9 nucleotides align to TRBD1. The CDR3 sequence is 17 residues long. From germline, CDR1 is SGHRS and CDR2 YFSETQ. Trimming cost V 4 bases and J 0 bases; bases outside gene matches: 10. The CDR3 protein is CASSLGTGRDVNTEAFF. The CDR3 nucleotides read TGCGCCAGCAGCCTAGGGACAGGGAGGGACGTGAACACTGAAGCTTTCTTT. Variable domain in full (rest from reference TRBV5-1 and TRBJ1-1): KAGVTQTPRYLIKTRGQQVTLSCSPISGHRSVSWYQQTPGQGLQFLFEYFSETQRNKGNFPGRFSGRQFSNSRSEMNVSTLELGDSALYLCASSLGTGRDVNTEAFFGQGTRLTVV.

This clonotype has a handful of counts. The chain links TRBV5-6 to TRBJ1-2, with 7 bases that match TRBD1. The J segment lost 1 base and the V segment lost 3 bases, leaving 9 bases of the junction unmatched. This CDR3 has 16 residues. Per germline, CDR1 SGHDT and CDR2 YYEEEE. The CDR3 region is CASSSHRQGFNYGYTF. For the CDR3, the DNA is TGTGCCAGCAGCTCGCACAGACAGGGATTTAACTATGGCTACACCTTC.

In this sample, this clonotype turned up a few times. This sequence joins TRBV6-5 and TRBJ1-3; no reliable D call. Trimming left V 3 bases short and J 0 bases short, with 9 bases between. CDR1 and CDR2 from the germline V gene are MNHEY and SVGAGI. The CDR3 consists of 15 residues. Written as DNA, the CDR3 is TGTGCCAGCAGTTATGCCGGGAGCTCTGGAAACACCATATATTTT. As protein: CASSYAGSSGNTIYF.

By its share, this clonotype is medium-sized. In nucleotides, the CDR3 is TGTGCCAGCAGTTACCGGGACAACTACGAGCAGTACTTC. This gives the protein CASSYRDNYEQYF. The rearrangement links TRBV6-2 or TRBV6-3 to TRBJ2-7; possibly TRBD1 for D (6 bases). V was cut by 2 bases and J by 3 bases, with 8 bases left in between. The CDR3 has 13 amino acids. The germline CDR1 and CDR2 sequences are MNHEY and SVGEGT.

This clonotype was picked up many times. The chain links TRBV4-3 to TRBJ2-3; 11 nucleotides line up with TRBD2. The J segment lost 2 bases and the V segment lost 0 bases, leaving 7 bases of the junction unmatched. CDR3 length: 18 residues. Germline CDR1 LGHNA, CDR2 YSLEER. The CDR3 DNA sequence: TGCGCCAGCAGCCAAGATATCCTAGCGGGGGGATACACAGATACGCAGTATTTT. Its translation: CASSQDILAGGYTDTQYF.

The CDR3 DNA follows: TGTGCCAGCAGTAGGGACGGTTTCTACAATGAGCAGTTCTTC. Protein sequence: CASSRDGFYNEQFF. The chain joins TRBV6-2 or TRBV6-3 to TRBJ2-1, with D perhaps given as TRBD1 or TRBD2 (5 bases each). This CDR3 is built from 14 residues. In germline, CDR1 is MNHEY, CDR2 SVGEGT. Between the trimmed V and J ends, which lost 5 bases and 3 bases, there was a span of 11 bases.

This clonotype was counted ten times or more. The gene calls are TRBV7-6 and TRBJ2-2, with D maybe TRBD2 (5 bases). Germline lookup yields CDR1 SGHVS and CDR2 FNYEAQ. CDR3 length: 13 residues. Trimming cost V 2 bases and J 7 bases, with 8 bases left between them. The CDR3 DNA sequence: TGTGCCAGCAGCTTAATAAGCGGCGGGGAGCTGTTTTTT. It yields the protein CASSLISGGELFF.

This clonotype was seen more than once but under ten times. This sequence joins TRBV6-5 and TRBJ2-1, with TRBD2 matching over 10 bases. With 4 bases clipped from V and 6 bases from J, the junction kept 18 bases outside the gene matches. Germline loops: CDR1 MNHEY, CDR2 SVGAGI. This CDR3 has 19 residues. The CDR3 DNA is TGTGCCAGCAGTTCCCAGCGGGGGGGCCATTTTAGGTGTTGCAATGAGCAGTTCTTC. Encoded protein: CASSSQRGGHFRCCNEQFF.

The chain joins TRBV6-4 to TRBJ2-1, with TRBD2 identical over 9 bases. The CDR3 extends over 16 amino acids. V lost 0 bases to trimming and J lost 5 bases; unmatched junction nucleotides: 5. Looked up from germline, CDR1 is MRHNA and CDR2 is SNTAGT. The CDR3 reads CASSDSALAGHNEQFF. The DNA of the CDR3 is TGTGCCAGCAGTGACTCGGCACTAGCGGGTCACAATGAGCAGTTCTTC.

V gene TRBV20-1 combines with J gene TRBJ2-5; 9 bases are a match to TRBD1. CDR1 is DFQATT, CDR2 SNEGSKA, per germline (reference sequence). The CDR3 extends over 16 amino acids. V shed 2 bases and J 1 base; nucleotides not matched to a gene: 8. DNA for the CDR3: TGCAGTGCTAGATCGCTCTCGGACAGGGGCCAAGAGACCCAGTACTTC. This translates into CSARSLSDRGQETQYF.

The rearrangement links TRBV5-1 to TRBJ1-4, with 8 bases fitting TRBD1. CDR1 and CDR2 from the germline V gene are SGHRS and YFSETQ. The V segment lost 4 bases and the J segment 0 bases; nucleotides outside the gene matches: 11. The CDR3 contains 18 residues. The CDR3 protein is CASSGGQGWGSTNEKLFF. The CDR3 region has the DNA TGCGCCAGCAGCGGCGGACAGGGCTGGGGATCAACTAATGAAAAACTGTTTTTT.

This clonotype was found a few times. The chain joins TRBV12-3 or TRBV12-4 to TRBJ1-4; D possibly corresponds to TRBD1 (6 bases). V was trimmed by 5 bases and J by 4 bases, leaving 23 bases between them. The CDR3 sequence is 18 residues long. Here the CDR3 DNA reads TGTGCCAGCAGTCTAAGAGCCCCGACGGGGGCGCTTAATGAAAAACTGTTTTTT. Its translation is CASSLRAPTGALNEKLFF.

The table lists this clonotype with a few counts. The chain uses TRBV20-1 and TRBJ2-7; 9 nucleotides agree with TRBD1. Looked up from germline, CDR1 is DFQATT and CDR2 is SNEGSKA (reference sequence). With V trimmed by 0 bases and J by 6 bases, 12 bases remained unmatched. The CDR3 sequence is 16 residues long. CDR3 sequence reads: CSARDPVTGTGFEQYV. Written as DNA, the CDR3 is TGCAGTGCTAGAGATCCGGTCACCGGGACAGGGTTCGAGCAGTACGTC.

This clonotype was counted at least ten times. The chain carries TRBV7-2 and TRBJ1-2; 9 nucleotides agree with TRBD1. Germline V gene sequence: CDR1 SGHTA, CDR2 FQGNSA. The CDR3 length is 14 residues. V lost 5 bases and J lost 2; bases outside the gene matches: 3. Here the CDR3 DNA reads TGTGCCAGCAGCCCCGGACAGGGGAACTATGGCTACACCTTC. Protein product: CASSPGQGNYGYTF.

CDR3 sequence: CASSQSSGDEQYF. The DNA for the CDR3 is TGCGCCAGCAGCCAATCCTCAGGGGACGAGCAGTACTTC. The rearrangement links TRBV4-1 to TRBJ2-7; D perhaps matches TRBD1 (6 bases). Germline CDR1 and CDR2: MGHRA and YSYEKL. V dropped 2 bases and J dropped 5 bases, with 10 bases sitting between them. The CDR3 totals 13 residues.

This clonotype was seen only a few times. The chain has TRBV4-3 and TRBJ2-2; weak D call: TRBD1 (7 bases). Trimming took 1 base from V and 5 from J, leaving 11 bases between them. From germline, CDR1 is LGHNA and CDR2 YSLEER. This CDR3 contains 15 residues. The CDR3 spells CASSQGQGLTGELFF. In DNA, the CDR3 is TGCGCCAGCAGCCAAGGACAGGGACTGACCGGGGAGCTGTTTTTT.

The CDR3 reads CASSTGGGSDIQYF. The DNA for the CDR3 is TGTGCCAGCAGTACAGGGGGTGGTTCGGACATTCAGTACTTC. The chain is built from TRBV6-5 and TRBJ2-4; 8 bases are a match to TRBD1. The CDR3 has 14 residues. After removal of 5 bases from V and 8 bases from J, the junction contained 8 bases not matched to a gene. Per the germline V gene, CDR1 is MNHEY and CDR2 is SVGAGI.

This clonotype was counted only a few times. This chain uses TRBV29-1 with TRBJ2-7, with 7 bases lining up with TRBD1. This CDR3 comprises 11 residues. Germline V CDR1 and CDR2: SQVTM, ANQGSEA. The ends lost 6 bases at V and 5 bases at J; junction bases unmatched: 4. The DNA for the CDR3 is TGCAGCGTAGGCCAGGGGGACGAGCAGTACGTC. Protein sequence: CSVGQGDEQYV.

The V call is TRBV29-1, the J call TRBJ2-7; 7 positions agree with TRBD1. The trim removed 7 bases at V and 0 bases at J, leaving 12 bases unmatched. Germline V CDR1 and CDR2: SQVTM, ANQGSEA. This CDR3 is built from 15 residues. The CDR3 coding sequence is TGCAGCGCACTTTTTCTAGGGACAGACTCCTACGAGCAGTACTTC. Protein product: CSALFLGTDSYEQYF.

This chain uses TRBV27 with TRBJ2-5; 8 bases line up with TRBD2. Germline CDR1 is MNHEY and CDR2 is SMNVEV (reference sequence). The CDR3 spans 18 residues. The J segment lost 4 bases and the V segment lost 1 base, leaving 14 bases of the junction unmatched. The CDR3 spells CASSLFFGGGRGGETQYF. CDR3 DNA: TGTGCCAGCAGTTTATTCTTCGGGGGGGGCCGAGGTGGAGAGACCCAGTACTTC.

The CDR3 protein is CASSWTSGNEQFF. The CDR3 DNA follows: TGTGCCAGCAGCTGGACTAGCGGCAATGAGCAGTTCTTC. The genes are TRBV7-2 and TRBJ2-1, with 10 bases identical to TRBD2. V shed 4 bases and J 6 bases; nucleotides not matched to a gene: 0. Germline V gives CDR1 SGHTA, CDR2 FQGNSA. This CDR3 region has 13 residues.

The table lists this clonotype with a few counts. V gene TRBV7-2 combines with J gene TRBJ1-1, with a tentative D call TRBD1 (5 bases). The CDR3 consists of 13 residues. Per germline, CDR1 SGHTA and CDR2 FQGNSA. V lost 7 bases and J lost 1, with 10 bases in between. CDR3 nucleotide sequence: TGTGCCAGCACCCAGGGCGCGAACACTGAAGCTTTCTTT. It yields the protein CASTQGANTEAFF.

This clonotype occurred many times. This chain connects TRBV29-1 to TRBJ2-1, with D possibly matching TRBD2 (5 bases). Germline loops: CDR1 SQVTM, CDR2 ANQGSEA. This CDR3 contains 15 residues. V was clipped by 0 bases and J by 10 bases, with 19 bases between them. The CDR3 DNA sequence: TGCAGCGTTGAAGATCCGGGGTACCCTAACGGGGAGCAGTTCTTC. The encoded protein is CSVEDPGYPNGEQFF.

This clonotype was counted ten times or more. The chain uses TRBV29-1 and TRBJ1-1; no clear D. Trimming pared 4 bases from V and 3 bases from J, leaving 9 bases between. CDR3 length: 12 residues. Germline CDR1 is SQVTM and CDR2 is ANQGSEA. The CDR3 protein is CSVGAGDTEAFF. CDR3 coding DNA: TGCAGCGTTGGGGCCGGAGACACTGAAGCTTTCTTT.

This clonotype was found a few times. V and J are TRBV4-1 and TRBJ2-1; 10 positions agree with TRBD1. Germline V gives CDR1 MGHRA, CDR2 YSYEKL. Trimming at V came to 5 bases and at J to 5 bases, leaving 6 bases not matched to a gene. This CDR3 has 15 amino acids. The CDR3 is CASSFRDRGDNEQFF. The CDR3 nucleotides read TGCGCCAGCAGCTTCCGGGACAGGGGTGACAATGAGCAGTTCTTC.

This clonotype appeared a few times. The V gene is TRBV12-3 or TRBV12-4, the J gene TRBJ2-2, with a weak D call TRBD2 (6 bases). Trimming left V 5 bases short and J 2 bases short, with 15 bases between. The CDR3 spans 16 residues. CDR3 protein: CASSPRDLSNTGELFF. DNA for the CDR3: TGTGCCAGCAGTCCACGGGACTTAAGTAACACCGGGGAGCTGTTTTTT.

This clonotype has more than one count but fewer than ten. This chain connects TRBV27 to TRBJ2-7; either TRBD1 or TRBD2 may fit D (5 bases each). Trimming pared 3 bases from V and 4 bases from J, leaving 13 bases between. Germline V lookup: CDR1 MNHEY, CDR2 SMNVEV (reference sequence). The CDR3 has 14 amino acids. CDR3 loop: CASSFGDGLYEQYF. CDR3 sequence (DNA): TGTGCCAGCAGTTTCGGGGACGGACTTTACGAGCAGTACTTC.

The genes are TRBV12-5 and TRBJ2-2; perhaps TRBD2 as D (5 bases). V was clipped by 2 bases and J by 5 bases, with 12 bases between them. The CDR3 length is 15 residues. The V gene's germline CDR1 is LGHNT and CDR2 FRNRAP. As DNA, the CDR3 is TGTGCTAGTGGTTTGACCCTTAGGGAGACCGGGGAGCTGTTTTTT. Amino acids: CASGLTLRETGELFF.

The CDR3 coding sequence is TGTGCCAGCTCATCTAGCGGGGAATCCTACAATGAGCAGTTCTTC. Amino acids: CASSSSGESYNEQFF. V gene TRBV18 combines with J gene TRBJ2-1; 9 bases align to TRBD2. The CDR3 covers 15 residues. V was clipped by 5 bases and J by 1 base; unmatched bases: 3. Germline lookup yields CDR1 KGHSH and CDR2 LQKENI.